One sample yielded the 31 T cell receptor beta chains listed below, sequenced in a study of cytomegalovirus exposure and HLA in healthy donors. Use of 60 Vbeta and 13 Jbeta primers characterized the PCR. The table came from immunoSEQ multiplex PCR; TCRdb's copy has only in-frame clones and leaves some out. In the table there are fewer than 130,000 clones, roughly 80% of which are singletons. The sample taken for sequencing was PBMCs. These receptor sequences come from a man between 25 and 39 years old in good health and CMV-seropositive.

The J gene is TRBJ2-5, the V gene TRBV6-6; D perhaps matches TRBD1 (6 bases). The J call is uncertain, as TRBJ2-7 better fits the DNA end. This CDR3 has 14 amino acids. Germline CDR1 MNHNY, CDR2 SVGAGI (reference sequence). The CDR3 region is CASSRTGLPYEQYF. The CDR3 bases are TGTGCCAGCAGTCGCACAGGGCTTCCCTACGAGCAGTACTTC.

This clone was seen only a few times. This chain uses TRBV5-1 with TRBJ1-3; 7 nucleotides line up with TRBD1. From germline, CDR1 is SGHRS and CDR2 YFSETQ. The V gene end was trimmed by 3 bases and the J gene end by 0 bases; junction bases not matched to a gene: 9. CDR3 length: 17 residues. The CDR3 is CASSWGTGTDSGNTIYF. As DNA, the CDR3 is TGCGCCAGCAGCTGGGGCACAGGGACAGACTCTGGAAACACCATATATTTT.

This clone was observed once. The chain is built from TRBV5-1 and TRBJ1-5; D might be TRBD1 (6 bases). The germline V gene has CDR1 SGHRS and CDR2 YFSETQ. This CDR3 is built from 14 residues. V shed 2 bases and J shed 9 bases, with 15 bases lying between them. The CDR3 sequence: CASSLIQGQGPQHF. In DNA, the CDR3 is TGCGCCAGCAGCTTAATCCAGGGGCAGGGGCCCCAGCATTTT. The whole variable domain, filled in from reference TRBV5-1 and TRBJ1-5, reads KAGVTQTPRYLIKTRGQQVTLSCSPISGHRSVSWYQQTPGQGLQFLFEYFSETQRNKGNFPGRFSGRQFSNSRSEMNVSTLELGDSALYLCASSLIQGQGPQHFGDGTRLSIL.

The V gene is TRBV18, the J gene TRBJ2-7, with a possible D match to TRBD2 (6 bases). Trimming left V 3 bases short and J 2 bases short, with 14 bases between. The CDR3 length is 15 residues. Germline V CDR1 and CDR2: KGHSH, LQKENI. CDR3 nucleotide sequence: TGTGCCAGCTCACCGACACTAGCTGCCGCCTACGAGCAGTACTTC. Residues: CASSPTLAAAYEQYF.

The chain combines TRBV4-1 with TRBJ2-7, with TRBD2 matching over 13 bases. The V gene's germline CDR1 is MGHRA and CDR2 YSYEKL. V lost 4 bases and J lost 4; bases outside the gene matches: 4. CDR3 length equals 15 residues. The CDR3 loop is CASSPTSGGLYEQYF. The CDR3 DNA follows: TGCGCCAGCAGCCCGACTAGCGGGGGGTTATACGAGCAGTACTTC.

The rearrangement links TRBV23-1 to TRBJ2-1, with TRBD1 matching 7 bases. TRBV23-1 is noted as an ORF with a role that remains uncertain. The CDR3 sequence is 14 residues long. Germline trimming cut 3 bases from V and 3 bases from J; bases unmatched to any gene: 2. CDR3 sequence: CASSQDRFYNEQFF. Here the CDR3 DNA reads TGCGCCAGCAGTCAGGACAGGTTCTACAATGAGCAGTTCTTC.

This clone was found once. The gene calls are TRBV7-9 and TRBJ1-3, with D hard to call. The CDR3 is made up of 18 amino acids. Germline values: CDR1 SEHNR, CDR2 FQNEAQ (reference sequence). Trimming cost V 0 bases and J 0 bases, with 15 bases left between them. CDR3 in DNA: TGTGCCAGCAGCTTAGCCCAGGTGGGCAGACGCTCTGGAAACACCATATATTTT. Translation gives CASSLAQVGRRSGNTIYF.

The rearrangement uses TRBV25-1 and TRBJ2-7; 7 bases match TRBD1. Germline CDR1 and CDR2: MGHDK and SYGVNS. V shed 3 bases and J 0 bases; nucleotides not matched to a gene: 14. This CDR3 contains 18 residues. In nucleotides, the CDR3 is TGTGCCAGCAGTGATCAGCGGAGACAGGGCAAAAGCTCCTACGAGCAGTACTTC. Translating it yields CASSDQRRQGKSSYEQYF.

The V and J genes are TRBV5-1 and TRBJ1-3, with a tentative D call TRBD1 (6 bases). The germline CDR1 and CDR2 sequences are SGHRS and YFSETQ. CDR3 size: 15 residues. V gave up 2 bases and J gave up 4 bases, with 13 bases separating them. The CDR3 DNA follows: TGCGCCAGCAGCTTTGCTGGGGGCGCGGGAAACACCATATATTTT. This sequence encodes CASSFAGGAGNTIYF.

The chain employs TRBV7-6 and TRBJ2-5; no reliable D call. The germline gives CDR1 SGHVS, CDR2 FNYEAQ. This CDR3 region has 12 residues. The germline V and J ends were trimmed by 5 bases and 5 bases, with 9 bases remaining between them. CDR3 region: CASSETGETQYF. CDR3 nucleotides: TGTGCCAGCAGCGAAACCGGGGAGACCCAGTACTTC.

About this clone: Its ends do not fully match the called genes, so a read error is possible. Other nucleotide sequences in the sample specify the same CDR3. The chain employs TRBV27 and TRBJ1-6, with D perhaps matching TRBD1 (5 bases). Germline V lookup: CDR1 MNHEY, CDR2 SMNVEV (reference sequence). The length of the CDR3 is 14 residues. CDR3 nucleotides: TGTGCCAGCAGTTTACTCGCAGGGAATTCCCCCCTCCACTTT. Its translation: CASSLLAGNSPLHF.

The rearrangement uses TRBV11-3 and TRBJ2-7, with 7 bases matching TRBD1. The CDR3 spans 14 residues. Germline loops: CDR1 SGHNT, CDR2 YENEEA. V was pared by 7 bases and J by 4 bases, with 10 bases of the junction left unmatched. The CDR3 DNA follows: TGTGCCAGCACCGCCGGGACAGAAATTTACGAGCAGTACTTC. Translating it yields CASTAGTEIYEQYF.

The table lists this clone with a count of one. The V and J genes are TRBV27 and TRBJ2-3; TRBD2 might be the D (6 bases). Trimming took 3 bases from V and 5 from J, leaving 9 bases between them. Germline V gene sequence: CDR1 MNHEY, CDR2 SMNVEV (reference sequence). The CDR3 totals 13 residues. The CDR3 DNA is TGTGCCAGCAGTTTCTCCGGGGGAGATACGCAGTATTTT. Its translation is CASSFSGGDTQYF.

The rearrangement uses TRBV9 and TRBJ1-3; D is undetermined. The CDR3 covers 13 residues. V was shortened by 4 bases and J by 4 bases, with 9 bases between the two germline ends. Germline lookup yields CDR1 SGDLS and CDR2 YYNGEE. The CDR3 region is CASSPTLGNTIYF. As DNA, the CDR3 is TGTGCCAGCAGCCCCACCCTAGGAAACACCATATATTTT.

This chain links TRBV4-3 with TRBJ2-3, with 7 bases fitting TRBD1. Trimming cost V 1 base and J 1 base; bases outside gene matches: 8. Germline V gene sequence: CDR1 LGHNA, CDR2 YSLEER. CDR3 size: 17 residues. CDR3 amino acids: CASSQGDSQWGTDTQYF. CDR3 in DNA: TGCGCCAGCAGCCAAGGGGACAGTCAGTGGGGCACAGATACGCAGTATTTT.

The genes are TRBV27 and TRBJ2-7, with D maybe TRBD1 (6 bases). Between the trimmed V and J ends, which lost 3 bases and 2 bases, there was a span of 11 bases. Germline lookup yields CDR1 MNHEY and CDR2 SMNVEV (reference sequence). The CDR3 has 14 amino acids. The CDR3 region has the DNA TGTGCCAGCAGTTTCAAGGGGGTCCCCTACGAGCAGTACTTC. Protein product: CASSFKGVPYEQYF.

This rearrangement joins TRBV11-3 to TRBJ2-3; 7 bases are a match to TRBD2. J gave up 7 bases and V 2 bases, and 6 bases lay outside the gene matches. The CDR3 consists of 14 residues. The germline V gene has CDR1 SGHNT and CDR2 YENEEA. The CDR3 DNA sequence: TGTGCCAGCAGCTTACAGCGGGGTCTCTATACGCAGTATTTT. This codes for CASSLQRGLYTQYF.

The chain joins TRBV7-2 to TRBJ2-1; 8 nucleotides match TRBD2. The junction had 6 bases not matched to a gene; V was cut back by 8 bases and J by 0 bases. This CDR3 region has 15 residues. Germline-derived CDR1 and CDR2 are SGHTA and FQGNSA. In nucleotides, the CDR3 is TGTGCCAGCGACCGGGGGACTAGCTCCTACAATGAGCAGTTCTTC. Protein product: CASDRGTSSYNEQFF. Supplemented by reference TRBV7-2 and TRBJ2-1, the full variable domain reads GAGVSQSPSNKVTEKGKDVELRCDPISGHTALYWYRQSLGQGLEFLIYFQGNSAPDKSGLPSDRFSAERTGGSVSTLTIQRTQQEDSAVYLCASDRGTSSYNEQFFGPGTRLTVL.

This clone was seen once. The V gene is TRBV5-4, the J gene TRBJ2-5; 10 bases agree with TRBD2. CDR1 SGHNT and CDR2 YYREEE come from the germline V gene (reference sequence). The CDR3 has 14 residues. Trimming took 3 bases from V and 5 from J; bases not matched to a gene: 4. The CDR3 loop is CASSSAGGQETQYF. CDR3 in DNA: TGTGCCAGCAGCTCAGCGGGGGGGCAGGAGACCCAGTACTTC.

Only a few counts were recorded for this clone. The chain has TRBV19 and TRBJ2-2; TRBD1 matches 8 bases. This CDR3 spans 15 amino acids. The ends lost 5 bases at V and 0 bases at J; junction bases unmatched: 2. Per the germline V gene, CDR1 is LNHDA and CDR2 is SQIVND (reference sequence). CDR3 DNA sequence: TGTGCCAGTAGTTCGGACAGGGCGAACACCGGGGAGCTGTTTTTT. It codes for CASSSDRANTGELFF.

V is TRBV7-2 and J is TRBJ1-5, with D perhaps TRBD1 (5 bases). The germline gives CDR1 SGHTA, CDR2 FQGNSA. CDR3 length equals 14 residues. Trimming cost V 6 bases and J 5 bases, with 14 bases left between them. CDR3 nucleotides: TGTGCCAGCAGTCCGGGGGGGTCTTATCAGCCCCAGCATTTT. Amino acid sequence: CASSPGGSYQPQHF.

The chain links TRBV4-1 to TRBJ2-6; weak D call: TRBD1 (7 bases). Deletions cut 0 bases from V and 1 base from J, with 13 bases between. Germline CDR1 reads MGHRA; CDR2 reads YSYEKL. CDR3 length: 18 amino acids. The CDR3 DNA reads TGCGCCAGCAGCCAAGAGGAGGGGGCGAGTTCTGGGGCCAACGTCCTGACTTTC. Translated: CASSQEEGASSGANVLTF.

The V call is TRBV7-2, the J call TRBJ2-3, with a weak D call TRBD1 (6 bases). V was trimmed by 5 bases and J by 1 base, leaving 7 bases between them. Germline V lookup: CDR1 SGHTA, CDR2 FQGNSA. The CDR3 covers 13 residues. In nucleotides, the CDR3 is TGTGCCAGCAGCGCAGGGGGCACAGATACGCAGTATTTT. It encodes CASSAGGTDTQYF.

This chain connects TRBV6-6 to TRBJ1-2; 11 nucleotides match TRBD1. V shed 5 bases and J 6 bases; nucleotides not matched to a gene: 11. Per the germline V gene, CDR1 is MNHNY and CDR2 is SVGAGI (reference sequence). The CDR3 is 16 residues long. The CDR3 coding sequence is TGTGCCAGCAGTCACCCAGGGACAGGGGGGGAAAATGGCTACACCTTC. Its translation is CASSHPGTGGENGYTF.

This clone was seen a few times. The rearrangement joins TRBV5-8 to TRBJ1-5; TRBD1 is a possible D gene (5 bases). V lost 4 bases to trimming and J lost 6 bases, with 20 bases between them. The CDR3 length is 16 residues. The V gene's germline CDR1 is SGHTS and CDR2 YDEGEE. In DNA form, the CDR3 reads TGTGCCAGCAGCGCGGGGACGGAGCCTAGGAGTCAGCCCCAGCATTTT. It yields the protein CASSAGTEPRSQPQHF.

The DNA of the CDR3 is TGTGCCTGGAGTTCAGGCTACAATGAGCAGTTCTTC. The encoded protein is CAWSSGYNEQFF. The V call is TRBV30, the J call TRBJ2-1; no clear D gene. The CDR3 contains 12 residues. Per germline, CDR1 GTSNPN and CDR2 SVGIG (reference sequence). V was shortened by 2 bases and J by 3 bases, with 5 bases between the two germline ends.

The chain's CDR3 is CASSIGPSGSQPQHF. The CDR3 DNA reads TGTGCCAGTAGTATAGGCCCGTCGGGGAGTCAGCCCCAGCATTTT. The chain employs TRBV19 and TRBJ1-5; D remains ambiguous. Germline assignment: CDR1 LNHDA and CDR2 SQIVND (reference sequence). V was clipped by 1 base and J by 6 bases, with 13 bases between them. The CDR3 loop spans 15 amino acids.

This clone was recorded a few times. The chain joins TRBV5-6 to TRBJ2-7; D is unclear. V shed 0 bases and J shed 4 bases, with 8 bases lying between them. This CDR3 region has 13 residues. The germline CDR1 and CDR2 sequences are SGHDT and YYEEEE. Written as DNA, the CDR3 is TGTGCCAGCAGCTTGGAGTTGAGGTACGAGCAGTACTTC. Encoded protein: CASSLELRYEQYF.

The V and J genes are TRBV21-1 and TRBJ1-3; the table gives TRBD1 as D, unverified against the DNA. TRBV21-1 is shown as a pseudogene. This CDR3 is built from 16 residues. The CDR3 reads CASSKSSDRAGNTIYF. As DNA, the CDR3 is TGTGCCAGCAGCAAAAGCTCCGACAGGGCAGGAAACACCATATATTTT.

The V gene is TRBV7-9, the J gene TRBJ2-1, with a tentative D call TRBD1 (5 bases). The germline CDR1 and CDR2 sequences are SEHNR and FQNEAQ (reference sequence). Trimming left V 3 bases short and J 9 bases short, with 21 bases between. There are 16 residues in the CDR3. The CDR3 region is CASSLVLWLERGEQFF. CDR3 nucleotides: TGTGCCAGCAGCTTGGTCCTGTGGCTAGAAAGGGGTGAGCAGTTCTTC.

DNA of the CDR3: TGCGCCAGCATCCCGAGGAACCTACCAATTAACTATGGCTACACCTTC. This codes for CASIPRNLPINYGYTF. The chain recombines TRBV5-1 with TRBJ1-2; no clear D. The CDR3 consists of 16 residues. Germline V gene lookup returns CDR1 SGHRS and CDR2 YFSETQ. V lost 6 bases and J lost 1, with 19 bases in between.